Below, one TCR beta chain is given with its context. Sequenced by immunoSEQ multiplex PCR; TCRdb stores in-frame clones only, minus some. The table lists 9,500 to 10,000 clones. The roughly eleven donors had active juvenile idiopathic arthritis, with 3 polyarticular and 8 oligoarticular cases. This sample was included in a study of synovial regulatory T cells in juvenile arthritis. Material for sequencing was Treg cells from blood. Sample subset: remaining (HLA-DR-negative) circulating blood Treg cells. This clonotype was obtained from a donor aged 2-35 years with juvenile idiopathic arthritis.

CDR3 in amino acids: CASSLKGQGRLGQYF. The V gene is TRBV5-4, the J gene TRBJ2-7; TCRdb designates TRBD1, a call that cannot be tested without DNA. Germline assignment: CDR1 SGHNT and CDR2 YYREEE (reference sequence). There are 15 residues in the CDR3. No DNA is listed.